The 7 T cell receptor beta chains below all came from one sample that was sequenced in a study of CD8+ T cells in alopecia areata. Extracted RNA was reverse transcribed into cDNA, the sequencing template. Assay: immunoSEQ multiplex PCR; the TCRdb copy retains only in-frame clones and omits some. Of over 150,000 clones in the sample, roughly 60% were seen once. Sequencing was performed on CD4+ T cells sorted from blood, taken at week 0. The receptors come from a human donor with alopecia areata.

A few counts support this clone. The chain is built from TRBV9 and TRBJ1-6; tentatively, D is TRBD1 (6 bases). CDR1 and CDR2 (germline): SGDLS, YYNGEE. The CDR3 runs 16 residues. V was shortened by 4 bases and J by 3 bases, with 14 bases between the two germline ends. The CDR3: CASSSQRGGYNSPLHF. The CDR3 DNA sequence: TGTGCCAGCAGCTCACAACGAGGGGGCTATAATTCACCCCTCCACTTT.

Remarks on this clone: One junction end disagrees with the germline gene, perhaps due to a read error. V and J are TRBV30 and TRBJ1-1, with 7 bases that match TRBD1. Germline CDR1 is GTSNPN and CDR2 is SVGIG (reference sequence). The CDR3 totals 12 residues. As DNA, the CDR3 is TGTGCCTGGAGAGTAGGAGGGGGCCCAATGATCTTT. Protein sequence: CAWRVGGGPMIF.

This chain connects TRBV5-1 to TRBJ2-2; TRBD1 agrees at 10 bases. Per the germline V gene, CDR1 is SGHRS and CDR2 is YFSETQ. CDR3 length: 14 residues. J gave up 4 bases and V 6 bases, and 3 bases lay outside the gene matches. The CDR3 sequence is CASKGQGTTGELFF. In nucleotides, the CDR3 is TGCGCCAGCAAGGGACAGGGGACCACCGGGGAGCTGTTTTTT.

The chain links TRBV28 to TRBJ1-5; the D is unclear. V dropped 7 bases and J dropped 4 bases, with 14 bases sitting between them. The CDR3 spans 14 residues. The germline CDR1 and CDR2 sequences are MDHEN and SYDVKM. The CDR3 nucleotides read TGTGCCAGCACCCTCGGGATTCCTAATCAGCCCCAGCATTTT. Protein: CASTLGIPNQPQHF.

This clone turned up a few times. This chain connects TRBV7-2 to TRBJ2-2; TRBD2 matches at 13 bases. Germline V gene data show CDR1 as SGHTA and CDR2 as FQGNSA. The V and J ends lost 7 bases and 5 bases, in that order; junction bases with no gene match: 13. The CDR3 loop spans 18 amino acids. The CDR3: CASTNPRTSGGYTGELFF. The CDR3, as DNA: TGTGCCAGCACCAACCCCCGGACTAGCGGGGGCTATACCGGGGAGCTGTTTTTT.

The CDR3 loop reads CAWSYPYRAKNIQYF. Written as DNA, the CDR3 is TGTGCCTGGAGTTACCCATATAGGGCCAAAAACATTCAGTACTTC. The rearrangement links TRBV30 to TRBJ2-4; unclear D gene. Trimming took 2 bases from V and 1 from J, leaving 12 bases between them. Per the germline V gene, CDR1 is GTSNPN and CDR2 is SVGIG (reference sequence). CDR3 size: 15 residues.

This rearrangement joins TRBV25-1 to TRBJ2-2; D is perhaps TRBD2 (6 bases). Germline V gene data show CDR1 as MGHDK and CDR2 as SYGVNS. The length of the CDR3 is 14 residues. Trimming cost V 4 bases and J 6 bases, with 12 bases left between them. Here the CDR3 DNA reads TGTGCCAGCAGTGGGAGGGGAGTGTCCGGGGAGCTGTTTTTT. The encoded protein is CASSGRGVSGELFF.